These 21 T cell receptor beta chains were all obtained from the same sample, sequenced in a study of chemoradiotherapy in HPV16-positive cancers (dated by TCRdb to 2021 to 2024). The method was the immunoSEQ multiplex PCR assay. Not all clones reach the TCRdb copy of this immuneACCESS table, which keeps in-frame sequences only. Checked studies attribute under half of the gap to unresolved V genes and leave the rest unexplained. The sample table contains around 1,300 clones; only one count was recorded for 83% of them. The ten most abundant clones make up about 5.3% of the sample. Specimen: tumor tissue, collected from a patient who underwent chemoradiotherapy. All receptors come from a human donor with HPV-associated anogenital cancer.

In this sample, this clone turned up a few times. The chain links TRBV4-1 to TRBJ2-7; D uncertain. Deletions cut 2 bases from V and 2 bases from J, with 10 bases between. From germline, CDR1 is MGHRA and CDR2 YSYEKL. CDR3 length: 14 amino acids. The CDR3 reads CASSQTGPPYEQYF. The CDR3 nucleotides read TGCGCCAGCAGCCAAACCGGGCCCCCCTACGAGCAGTACTTC.

The chain links TRBV6-4 to TRBJ2-2; no clear D gene. The CDR3 sequence is 14 residues long. Trimming pared 2 bases from V and 0 bases from J, leaving 4 bases between. Germline loops: CDR1 MRHNA, CDR2 SNTAGT. This CDR3 reads CASSDGPNTGELFF. The CDR3 DNA reads as TGTGCCAGCAGTGACGGCCCGAACACCGGGGAGCTGTTTTTT.

This sequence joins TRBV7-2 and TRBJ2-3; D may match TRBD1 or TRBD2 (6 bases each). The germline V gene has CDR1 SGHTA and CDR2 FQGNSA. The V and J ends lost 5 bases and 2 bases respectively, with 17 bases between them. The CDR3 has 16 residues. The CDR3 spells CASSRRRGIYTDTQYF. CDR3 DNA sequence: TGTGCCAGCAGCCGAAGGAGGGGGATCTACACAGATACGCAGTATTTT.

J is TRBJ1-1 and V is TRBV27; D is undetermined. Trimming took 4 bases from V and 6 from J, leaving 12 bases between them. CDR3 length: 13 residues. CDR1 is MNHEY and CDR2 is SMNVEV in the germline V gene (reference sequence). The CDR3 DNA follows: TGTGCCAGCAGTTCCCTCGAGTGGCCTGAAGCTTTCTTT. Translating it yields CASSSLEWPEAFF.

This clone occurred a few times. The V gene is TRBV19, the J gene TRBJ2-3; D gene uncertain. The CDR3 totals 15 residues. CDR1 and CDR2 from the germline V gene are LNHDA and SQIVND (reference sequence). V lost 6 bases to trimming and J lost 0 bases, with 13 bases between them. The CDR3 bases are TGTGCCAGTAGCTCGACTCGGGCGAGCACAGATACGCAGTATTTT. As protein: CASSSTRASTDTQYF.

The V and J genes are TRBV9 and TRBJ2-1; D gene uncertain. CDR1 SGDLS and CDR2 YYNGEE come from the germline V gene. The CDR3 length is 13 residues. V was pared by 1 base and J by 6 bases, with 8 bases between. The CDR3 loop reads CASSVTAGNEQFF. The CDR3 DNA is TGTGCCAGCAGCGTAACAGCCGGCAATGAGCAGTTCTTC.

The CDR3 reads CASSSTGQGQGYTF. Here the CDR3 DNA reads TGTGCCAGCAGTAGCACGGGACAGGGACAAGGCTACACCTTC. This chain uses TRBV6-1 with TRBJ1-2; 9 bases match TRBD1. V trimming: 5 bases; J trimming: 8 bases; junction bases outside the gene matches: 9. CDR1 and CDR2 (germline): MNHNS, SASEGT. This CDR3 contains 14 residues.

The table lists this clone with a count of one. This chain joins TRBV11-2 and TRBJ1-2; 8 bases are shared with TRBD1. The CDR3 contains 13 residues. J gave up 8 bases and V 1 base, and 3 bases lay outside the gene matches. The germline V gene encodes CDR1 SGHAT and CDR2 FQNNGV. The CDR3: CASSLGTGTGYTF. CDR3 sequence (DNA): TGTGCCAGCAGCTTAGGGACAGGGACCGGCTACACCTTC. The full variable domain, in which reference TRBV11-2 and TRBJ1-2 provide the parts outside the CDR3, is EAGVAQSPRYKIIEKRQSVAFWCNPISGHATLYWYQQILGQGPKLLIQFQNNGVVDDSQLPKDRFSAERLKGVDSTLKIQPAKLEDSAVYLCASSLGTGTGYTFGSGTRLTVV.

This chain uses TRBV30 with TRBJ2-7; D perhaps matches TRBD2 (6 bases). The CDR3 totals 11 residues. V was trimmed by 5 bases and J by 6 bases, leaving 11 bases between them. CDR1 and CDR2 (germline): GTSNPN, SVGIG (reference sequence). Here the CDR3 reads CAWEEGVEQYF. The CDR3 DNA follows: TGTGCCTGGGAGGAGGGTGTCGAGCAGTACTTC.

The chain employs TRBV6-5 and TRBJ2-2; D unclear. The CDR3 is 11 residues long. CDR1 MNHEY and CDR2 SVGAGI come from the germline V gene. V lost 7 bases, J lost 6 bases, and 6 bases lay in between. The CDR3 reads CASIGPGELFF. DNA of the CDR3: TGTGCCAGCATAGGACCCGGGGAGCTGTTTTTT.

J is TRBJ1-2 and V is TRBV5-5; D not resolved. Trimming shortened V by 3 bases and J by 8 bases, and 17 bases separated the two germline ends. The length of the CDR3 is 14 residues. Germline CDR1 reads SGHKS; CDR2 reads YYEKEE (reference sequence). In DNA form, the CDR3 reads TGTGCCAGCAGCTACCTTCCGGAGGGAAGGGGCTACACCTTC. Its protein is CASSYLPEGRGYTF.

CDR3: CASSPSTGSGANVLTF. DNA of the CDR3: TGTGCCAGCAGCCCTTCGACAGGGTCTGGGGCCAACGTCCTGACTTTC. This chain joins TRBV4-2 and TRBJ2-6; 7 bases align to TRBD1. Germline V gene sequence: CDR1 LGHNA, CDR2 YNFKEQ. The V and J ends lost 4 bases and 1 base, in that order; junction bases with no gene match: 4. The CDR3 is made up of 16 amino acids.

The chain links TRBV4-1 to TRBJ2-3; D may be TRBD1 (6 bases). V lost 0 bases to trimming and J lost 2 bases, with 12 bases between them. Per germline, CDR1 MGHRA and CDR2 YSYEKL. The CDR3 is 16 residues long. The CDR3 coding sequence is TGCGCCAGCAGCCAAGATAAGGGGACAACCACAGATACGCAGTATTTT. This gives the protein CASSQDKGTTTDTQYF.

The chain joins TRBV29-1 to TRBJ1-2, with unresolved D. CDR1 SQVTM and CDR2 ANQGSEA come from the germline V gene. This CDR3 spans 13 amino acids. The ends were cut back, 6 bases at V and 5 bases at J, with 16 bases in the middle. As DNA, the CDR3 is TGCAGCGTCCGATTGGGAATAGAATATGGCTACACCTTC. Its translation: CSVRLGIEYGYTF.

The CDR3 DNA reads as TGTGCCTGGATGCTCACAGATACGCAGTATTTT. Protein sequence: CAWMLTDTQYF. The rearrangement links TRBV30 to TRBJ2-3; D unresolved. V lost 4 bases, J lost 2 bases, and 4 bases lay in between. There are 11 residues in the CDR3. Germline loops: CDR1 GTSNPN, CDR2 SVGIG (reference sequence).

The CDR3 DNA follows: TGTGCCAGTAAACAGGGATATGCAACTAATGAAAAACTGTTTTTT. Translating gives CASKQGYATNEKLFF. The rearrangement joins TRBV19 to TRBJ1-4; weak D call: TRBD1 (6 bases). CDR3 size: 15 residues. Trimming shortened V by 7 bases and J by 0 bases, and 12 bases separated the two germline ends. Germline loops: CDR1 LNHDA, CDR2 SQIVND (reference sequence).

The genes are TRBV29-1 and TRBJ1-3; D gene uncertain. The CDR3 runs 14 residues. V was shortened by 4 bases and J by 0 bases, with 10 bases between the two germline ends. The germline V gene encodes CDR1 SQVTM and CDR2 ANQGSEA. The CDR3 is CSVGPSSSGNTIYF. The CDR3 DNA reads TGCAGCGTTGGACCATCAAGCTCTGGAAACACCATATATTTT.

This clone was observed once. The chain employs TRBV19 and TRBJ2-6, with 7 bases matching TRBD1. The CDR3 runs 16 residues. The V and J ends lost 7 bases and 4 bases, in that order; junction bases with no gene match: 10. Germline V gives CDR1 LNHDA, CDR2 SQIVND (reference sequence). For the CDR3, the DNA is TGTGCCAGTACCGAGACAGGGCCGCCCGGGGCCAACGTCCTGACTTTC. Its protein product is CASTETGPPGANVLTF.

The chain uses TRBV15 and TRBJ2-2; possibly TRBD1 for D (6 bases). The germline CDR1 and CDR2 sequences are LNHNV and YYDKDF (reference sequence). This CDR3 has 14 amino acids. V gave up 3 bases and J gave up 6 bases, with 11 bases separating them. CDR3 loop: CATSRNRDAGELFF. For the CDR3, the DNA is TGTGCCACCAGCAGGAACAGGGACGCCGGGGAGCTGTTTTTT.

This chain links TRBV4-3 with TRBJ2-3; D not resolved. V shed 0 bases and J shed 0 bases, with 4 bases lying between them. The CDR3 length is 14 residues. Germline CDR1 and CDR2: LGHNA and YSLEER. CDR3 sequence: CASSQDSSTDTQYF. The CDR3 DNA reads TGCGCCAGCAGCCAAGATTCCAGCACAGATACGCAGTATTTT.

The chain employs TRBV7-2 and TRBJ2-7; 7 nucleotides match TRBD1. The V and J ends lost 6 bases and 5 bases, in that order; junction bases with no gene match: 13. CDR3 size: 15 residues. Germline loops: CDR1 SGHTA, CDR2 FQGNSA. The CDR3, as DNA: TGTGCCAGCAGACCACAGGGGCAACGGGGCAACGAGCAGTACTTC. Residues: CASRPQGQRGNEQYF.